A selection of T cell receptor beta chains follows, all from one sample in a study of glioma-infiltrating T cells after dendritic cell vaccination. Profiled with immunoSEQ multiplex PCR; TCRdb holds only in-frame clones, not every one. This table holds about 32,000 clones, around nine tenths found once. The sequencing used blood, collected before dendritic cell vaccination. The source of these receptors is a human donor with glioblastoma. The CDR3 runs from the conserved cysteine through the conserved F or W. Size tells how often a clone was seen (once, few, many) or the class of an expanded clone, and some rows leave it out.

few TRBJ1-2 TRBV6-5 CASSYSLSVNYGYTF
NA TRBJ1-2 TRBV7-9 CASSFPRGHRPGGGYTF
NA TRBJ1-4 TRBV6-5 CASSSRTGTNEKLFF
NA TRBJ1-2 TRBV7-9 CASSPYSQGQGDGYTF
NA TRBJ2-4 TRBV5-4 CASSFSGEGDIQYF
NA TRBJ2-1 TRBV19 CASSIGNEQFF
NA TRBJ2-2 TRBV15 CATSVRGGTGELFF
NA TRBJ1-2 TRBV6-1 CASSPGQGVSGYTF
NA TRBJ1-1 TRBV27 CASSLSTRGLIHMNTEAFF
NA TRBJ1-6 TRBV27 CASQKEVGTGSPLHF
NA TRBJ2-3 TRBV6-6 CASNAGGNTDTQYF
NA TRBJ2-3 TRBV30 CAWSPPGGAADTQYF
NA TRBJ2-3 TRBV6-6 CASSPGSGADTQYF
once TRBJ1-4 TRBV11-2 CASSFSTGVREKLFF
NA TRBJ2-7 TRBV18 CASSPPSRLYEQYF
NA TRBJ2-7 TRBV27 CASSPDSLLTYEQYF
NA TRBJ2-6 TRBV5-1 CASSLAGVRNSGANVLTF
NA TRBJ1-2 TRBV10-3 CAISGRLGANYGYTF
NA TRBJ2-3 TRBV5-1 CASSLATGTDTQYF
once TRBJ2-4 TRBV2 CASTDRVNIQYF
NA TRBJ1-2 TRBV19 CASSAHGKDFYGYTF
NA TRBJ2-7 TRBV6-6 CASRTTRDYSYEQYF
NA TRBJ2-3 TRBV10-2 CASSVIAGASTDTQYF
NA TRBJ1-5 TRBV2 CASSKIGESQHF
NA TRBJ1-1 TRBV5-5 CASSRDRVWGTEAFF
NA TRBJ2-1 TRBV7-6 CASSHRGSYNEQFF
once TRBJ2-7 TRBV7-6 CASSLAGVPSYEQYF
NA TRBJ2-5 TRBV11-1 CASSRDRGETQYF
NA TRBJ1-2 TRBV6-1 CASSATGVPGYGYTF
few TRBJ1-5 TRBV5-5 CASSLRDRGRGQPQHF
NA TRBJ1-2 TRBV18 CASSPPAREVRGYTF
NA TRBJ2-3 TRBV5-1 CASSLGGGSTDTQYF
NA TRBJ2-7 TRBV7-2 CASSPPGGTYEQYF
once TRBJ1-2 TRBV15 CATSRGGERYGYTF
NA TRBJ1-1 TRBV7-7 CASSPAVNTEAFF
NA TRBJ1-1 TRBV29-1 CSVEDGATEAFF
NA TRBJ1-5 TRBV15 CATSSGTGGRPSNQPQHF
NA TRBJ2-7 TRBV6-1 CASTGQNSYEQYF
NA TRBJ2-7 TRBV5-6 CASSLVLADEQYF
NA TRBJ2-7 TRBV6-1 CASYRTGKSYEQYF
few TRBJ1-6 TRBV30 CAWSQSPNSPLHF
NA TRBJ1-1 TRBV5-1 CASSLGTGNTEAFF
NA TRBJ2-1 TRBV6-6 CASSDRVYEQFF
NA TRBJ2-1 TRBV29-1 CSATSGGGEQFF
NA TRBJ1-5 TRBV6-1 CASGQAPNQPQHF